The clone carrying this TCR beta chain appeared many times. What it binds is not known. This specimen belongs to a study of T-cell reconstitution after alpha-beta-depleted transplantation in children. Study-level results: Two months or so post-transplant, alpha-beta T cells reportedly derived from several hundred expanded graft clones.

The CDR3 is made up of 14 amino acids. The V end lost 5 bases, the J end lost 5 bases, and 18 bases lay between the germline ends. Germline loops: CDR1 DFQATT, CDR2 SNEGSKA (reference sequence). Molecular barcoding with unique molecular identifiers was used for the TCRbeta library. From the PCR reads, TCRdb called clonotypes with MiXCR, one entry per CDR3 protein. The sample includes approximately 130,000 distinct CDR3 sequences, more than 9.5% of them seen just once. The sequencing here drew on PBMCs, mostly from graft donor cells, taken 180 days after TCRalphabeta/CD19-depleted stem cell transplant. The chain couples TRBV20-1 to TRBJ1-1; tentative D call: TRBD1 (5 bases). The clonotype originates from a girl younger than two who had a stem cell transplant for combined immunodeficiency, so the T cells may come from the graft donor. DNA for the CDR3: TGCAGTGCTTTTCAGGGAGGAAGGAGGACTGAAGCTTTCTTT. As protein: CSAFQGGRRTEAFF.